This T cell receptor (beta chain) was identified in a study of T cell repertoires in cytomegalovirus infection. Study as a whole: Epitope selection comprised recently identified HLA-C-restricted CMV epitopes and well-studied HLA-B-restricted CMV epitopes. Indicated by public TCR beta signatures were CMV infection and matching HLA type.

TCRdb passed the reads through MiXCR, listing each CDR3 protein once. The sample has fewer than 1,000,000 distinct CDR3 sequences, approximately 31% seen once. The CDR3 is 19 residues long. Germline loops: CDR1 MNHEY, CDR2 SVGEGT. The J segment lost 6 bases and the V segment lost 8 bases, leaving 20 bases of the junction unmatched. This clonotype was seen a handful of times. Its antigen is not known. The TCR comes from a human donor in good health (CMV status not recorded). Some clones in this sample may be carry-over from other donors' samples. The sequences come from cultured CD8+ T cells from PBMCs, collected from culture after CMV antigen stimulation. V and J are TRBV6-2 or TRBV6-3 and TRBJ2-3, with 13 positions matching TRBD2. The DNA of the CDR3 is TGTGCCAGCTCGACCATCATAATACTTGGGACTAGCGGGGTTGATACGCAGTATTTT. Encoded protein: CASSTIIILGTSGVDTQYF.